Here is one T cell receptor (beta chain) with its context. What it binds is not known. Germline CDR1 is SGHRS and CDR2 is YFSETQ. The germline V and J ends were trimmed by 4 bases and 5 bases, with 13 bases remaining between them. The CDR3 consists of 13 residues. This sample stems from a study of shared clonotypes between healthy human individuals. Some clones are missing from TCRdb's copy, which holds only in-frame ones; the method was immunoSEQ multiplex PCR. Among 300,000 to 350,000 clones listed, roughly 70% were seen once. Whole-study findings and limits: Clonotype sharing among donors likely depends on sequencing depth.

The chain employs TRBV5-1 and TRBJ2-7; D is unresolved. Sequenced material: memory CD4+ T cells sorted from blood. This sample's subset: CD45RA-negative fraction. The sequence derives from a man in his thirties or forties in good health. Here the CDR3 reads CASSPEWVDEQYF. CDR3 DNA sequence: TGCGCCAGCAGCCCAGAGTGGGTGGACGAGCAGTACTTC.